The 16 T cell receptor beta chains below all came from one sample that was sequenced in a study of regulatory T cells in long-lasting Graves disease. To make TCR beta libraries, researchers used iRepertoire HTBI primers and Arm-PCR of CDR3 regions. MiXCR, run by TCRdb on the multiplex PCR reads, gives a single entry per CDR3 protein. The sample records about 530,000 distinct CDR3 sequences, more than 15% being singletons. Stated time point: newly diagnosed GD, antithyroid drugs for less than 3 months. Making the TCR library involved RNA that had been extracted from PBMCs. The same data also contributed to another study, on T cells in Graves' hyperthyroidism and ophthalmopathy.

The sample consisted of peripheral blood mononuclear cells (PBMCs), taken at new diagnosis, from a patient treated with antithyroid drugs. All receptors come from a woman aged 35-65 years with Graves disease.

At least ten counts were recorded for this clonotype. This chain joins TRBV12-3 or TRBV12-4 and TRBJ1-2; D is unclear. The V gene lost 3 bases and the J gene lost 5 bases, with 7 bases spanning the gap. The CDR3 totals 12 residues. The CDR3 DNA sequence: TGTGCCAGCAGTTTCGGCGGGTATGGCTACACCTTC. It translates to CASSFGGYGYTF.

The table lists this clonotype with many counts. Here the CDR3 DNA reads TGTGCCAGCAGTCGGGGGACCAGTTTGGTCTATGGCTACACCTTC. As protein: CASSRGTSLVYGYTF. This rearrangement joins TRBV27 to TRBJ1-2; a weak D match, TRBD1 (5 bases). Germline V gives CDR1 MNHEY, CDR2 SMNVEV (reference sequence). Trimming removed 5 bases at V and 4 bases at J, with 17 bases between. The CDR3 runs 15 residues.

This clonotype occurred many times. The J gene is TRBJ2-5, the V gene TRBV20-1; TRBD2 agrees at 11 bases. Germline lookup yields CDR1 DFQATT and CDR2 SNEGSKA (reference sequence). The length of the CDR3 is 15 residues. Unmatched junction bases numbered 10, after V lost 5 bases and J lost 5 bases. The CDR3 sequence: CSASPTSGGMETQYF. The DNA for the CDR3 is TGCAGTGCTTCACCAACTAGCGGGGGAATGGAGACCCAGTACTTC.

This clonotype was seen more than once but under ten times. The rearrangement uses TRBV19 and TRBJ1-5; D is unclear. CDR1 is LNHDA, CDR2 SQIVND, per germline (reference sequence). Trimming pared 7 bases from V and 2 bases from J, leaving 6 bases between. The CDR3 is 12 residues long. The DNA of the CDR3 is TGTGCCAGTACCCGCGGCAATCAGCCCCAGCATTTT. Translated: CASTRGNQPQHF.

This clonotype was seen many times. The chain has TRBV5-1 and TRBJ1-1, with D tentatively TRBD1 (6 bases). Germline CDR1 is SGHRS and CDR2 is YFSETQ. The ends were cut back, 6 bases at V and 5 bases at J, with 14 bases in the middle. CDR3 length: 13 residues. The CDR3: CASTPQGQTEAFF. CDR3 bases: TGCGCCAGCACACCCCAGGGGCAAACTGAAGCTTTCTTT.

This clonotype was seen more than once but under ten times. The chain combines TRBV2 with TRBJ2-3, with 7 bases matching TRBD2. The CDR3 consists of 16 residues. Trimming took 3 bases from V and 3 from J; bases not matched to a gene: 9. CDR1 SNHLY and CDR2 FYNNEI come from the germline V gene. The DNA of the CDR3 is TGTGCCAGCAGTGAGCCTAGCGGAGAGCATACAGATACGCAGTATTTT. Encoded protein: CASSEPSGEHTDTQYF.

This clonotype was recorded at least ten times. The gene calls are TRBV6-5 and TRBJ2-5, with unresolved D. The CDR3 loop spans 13 amino acids. The V and J ends lost 4 bases and 2 bases respectively, with 8 bases between them. Germline-derived CDR1 and CDR2 are MNHEY and SVGAGI. The CDR3 DNA follows: TGTGCCAGCAGTTCGACACCGCAAGAGACCCAGTACTTC. Translated, it gives CASSSTPQETQYF.

This clonotype has only a few counts. The chain employs TRBV25-1 and TRBJ2-7; D is perhaps TRBD1 (5 bases). CDR3 size: 14 residues. The V gene's germline CDR1 is MGHDK and CDR2 SYGVNS. The V end lost 1 base, the J end lost 6 bases, and 13 bases lay between the germline ends. CDR3 DNA: TGTGCCAGCAGTGAATGGGCAGGGTCGGGCGAGCAGTACTTC. Protein product: CASSEWAGSGEQYF.

Ten or more counts support this clonotype. The chain joins TRBV20-1 to TRBJ1-6, with 10 bases identical to TRBD1. The CDR3 totals 16 residues. Germline loops: CDR1 DFQATT, CDR2 SNEGSKA (reference sequence). With V trimmed by 0 bases and J by 7 bases, 6 bases remained unmatched. CDR3 amino acids: CSARDQDRGANSPLHF. The CDR3 bases are TGCAGTGCTAGAGATCAGGACAGGGGGGCAAATTCACCCCTCCACTTT.

This chain links TRBV30 with TRBJ1-6; D may be TRBD1 (6 bases). The V gene lost 3 bases and the J gene lost 1 base, with 10 bases spanning the gap. Germline CDR1 reads GTSNPN; CDR2 reads SVGIG (reference sequence). This CDR3 is 15 amino acids long. The CDR3 DNA reads TGTGCCTGGAGGGCACAGGGTTCCTATAATTCACCCCTCCACTTT. It yields the protein CAWRAQGSYNSPLHF.

Details on this clonotype: Germline is not matched at one junction end, which may reflect a read error. This chain links TRBV19 with TRBJ1-4; a weak D match, TRBD1 (6 bases). This CDR3 is 13 amino acids long. Germline-derived CDR1 and CDR2 are LNHDA and SQIVND (reference sequence). In DNA form, the CDR3 reads TGCGCCAGCAGTGGGAGGGGGAATGAAAAACTGTTTTTT. It yields the protein CASSGRGNEKLFF.

This clonotype was seen once. The CDR3, as DNA: TGCGCCAGCAGCCAAGGATACGGCTACGAGCAGTACTTC. It translates to CASSQGYGYEQYF. The J gene is TRBJ2-7, the V gene TRBV4-1, with no clear D. The length of the CDR3 is 13 residues. CDR1 and CDR2 from the germline V gene are MGHRA and YSYEKL. Trimming shortened V by 1 base and J by 3 bases, and 7 bases separated the two germline ends.

The rearrangement uses TRBV10-2 and TRBJ2-3; tentatively, D is TRBD2 (6 bases). This CDR3 contains 14 residues. Germline V gene sequence: CDR1 WSHSY, CDR2 SAAADI. CDR3 region: CACRSERAVEAQYF. The CDR3 DNA reads as TGCGCTTGCCGCTCCGAGCGGGCAGTTGAGGCGCAGTATTTT.

The chain combines TRBV7-6 with TRBJ1-2, with a weak D call TRBD1 (6 bases). CDR3 length: 15 residues. Trimming took 5 bases from V and 4 from J, leaving 17 bases between them. Germline-derived CDR1 and CDR2 are SGHVS and FNYEAQ. The CDR3 spells CASSLDLAGAYGYTF. The CDR3 nucleotides are TGTGCCAGCAGCCTTGACTTGGCAGGGGCCTATGGCTACACCTTC.

V is TRBV20-1 and J is TRBJ1-1; D uncertain. The V and J ends lost 3 bases and 4 bases respectively, with 6 bases between them. Germline values: CDR1 DFQATT, CDR2 SNEGSKA (reference sequence). There are 11 residues in the CDR3. The CDR3 spells CSARELTEAFF. The CDR3 DNA sequence: TGCAGTGCTAGGGAACTCACTGAAGCTTTCTTT.

The chain combines TRBV5-4 with TRBJ2-2; unclear D gene. From germline, CDR1 is SGHNT and CDR2 YYREEE (reference sequence). The CDR3 has 14 residues. V lost 0 bases and J lost 5, with 8 bases in between. This CDR3 is CASSLASGTGELFF. The CDR3 DNA sequence: TGTGCCAGCAGCTTGGCGAGTGGAACCGGGGAGCTGTTTTTT.